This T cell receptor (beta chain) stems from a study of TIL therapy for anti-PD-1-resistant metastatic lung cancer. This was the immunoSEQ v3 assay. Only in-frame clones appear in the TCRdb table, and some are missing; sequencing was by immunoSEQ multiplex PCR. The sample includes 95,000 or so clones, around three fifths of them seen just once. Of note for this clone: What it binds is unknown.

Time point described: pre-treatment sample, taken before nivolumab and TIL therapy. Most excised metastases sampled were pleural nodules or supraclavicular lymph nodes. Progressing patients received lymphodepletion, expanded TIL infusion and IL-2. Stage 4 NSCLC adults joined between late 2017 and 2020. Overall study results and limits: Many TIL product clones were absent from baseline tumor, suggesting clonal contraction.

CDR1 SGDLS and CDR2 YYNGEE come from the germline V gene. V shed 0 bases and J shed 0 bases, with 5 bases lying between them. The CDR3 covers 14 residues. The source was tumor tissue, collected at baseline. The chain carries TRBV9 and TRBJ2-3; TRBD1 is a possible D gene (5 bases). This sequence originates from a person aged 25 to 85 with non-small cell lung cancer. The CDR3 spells CASSVAGSTDTQYF. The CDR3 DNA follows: TGTGCCAGCAGCGTAGCAGGGAGCACAGATACGCAGTATTTT.